The T cell receptor (beta chain) described here comes from a study of CD8 T cells in Susac syndrome. Random-hexamer reverse transcription was applied to roughly 0.45 to 1 ug RNA. Amplification of the TCR beta CDR3 was carried out by immunoSEQ multiplex PCR, which spanned a total of 54 Vbeta and 13 Jbeta segments. TCRdb reanalysed the immunoSEQ multiplex PCR reads using MiXCR and keeps one entry per CDR3 protein. The sample has 200,000 or so distinct CDR3 sequences; around 95% are singletons. The multiple sclerosis control group was made up of treatment-naive patients with stable or active relapsing-remitting disease. Negative isolation yielded CD8+ and CD4+ T cells; FACS enriched TEMRA cells. The CDR3 length is 11 residues. Germline CDR1 is SQVTM and CDR2 is ANQGSEA. This clonotype was found a few times.

Sequenced sample: CD4+ T cells from PBMCs. The gene calls are TRBV29-1 and TRBJ2-1; D perhaps matches TRBD2 (7 bases). The clonotype was recovered from a human donor with multiple sclerosis. The CDR3 region has the DNA TGCACCATTCGGGGGGCCTATGAGCAGTTCTTC. It specifies CTIRGAYEQFF.